Listed below are T cell receptor beta chains from one sample, sequenced in a study of blood T cell repertoires in COVID-19. The table came from immunoSEQ multiplex PCR; TCRdb's copy has only in-frame clones and leaves some out. The sample consists of about 250,000 clones, around 88% of them appearing once. Sequences were obtained from PBMCs or T cells enriched from blood (not recorded which). These receptors all stem from a man in his forties or fifties who had recovered from COVID-19. The CDR3 runs from the conserved cysteine through the conserved F or W. D genes are given only for firm matches. Expanded clones get a size class; other rows say once, few or many, or leave the size out.

j_gene,abundance,v_gene,d_gene,CDR3aa,CDR3nt
TRBJ2-3,-,TRBV5-1,TRBD1,CASSLGTGGMTDTQYF,TGCGCCAGCAGCTTGGGGACAGGGGGCATGACAGATACGCAGTATTTT
TRBJ2-1,-,TRBV11-1,TRBD2,CASSEVRLAGDNEQFF,TGTGCCAGCAGCGAAGTCCGTCTAGCGGGTGACAATGAGCAGTTCTTC
TRBJ1-1,-,TRBV30,-,CAWSPGTWNTEAFF,TGTGCCTGGAGTCCCGGGACATGGAACACTGAAGCTTTCTTT
TRBJ1-3,once,TRBV27,-,CASSSSSGNTIYF,TGTGCCAGCAGTTCGAGCTCTGGAAACACCATATATTTT
TRBJ2-2,-,TRBV6-5,TRBD2,CASSYAAGGLTGELFF,TGTGCCAGCAGTTACGCTGCGGGAGGGCTAACCGGGGAGCTGTTTTTT
TRBJ2-7,-,TRBV4-2,-,CASSRLSGSYEQYF,TGTGCCAGCAGCCGGTTGAGCGGCTCCTACGAGCAGTACTTC
TRBJ2-7,-,TRBV18,-,CASRPNTGGTYEQYF,TGTGCCAGCCGACCAAACACCGGGGGAACCTACGAGCAGTACTTC
TRBJ2-7,-,TRBV18,TRBD1,CASSQGQGNSYEQYF,TGTGCCAGCTCACAGGGACAGGGTAACTCCTACGAGCAGTACTTC
TRBJ2-5,-,TRBV24-1,TRBD1,CATAKAGTGKETQYF,TGTGCCACCGCAAAAGCCGGGACAGGGAAAGAGACCCAGTACTTC
TRBJ2-5,once,TRBV19,-,CASSGDIGETQYF,TGTGCCAGTAGTGGGGACATAGGAGAGACCCAGTACTTC
TRBJ2-7,-,TRBV11-2,-,CASSAGPRPSEQYF,TGTGCCAGCAGCGCGGGGCCGCGACCGAGCGAGCAGTACTTC